These 10 T cell receptor beta chains came from one sample sequenced in a study of T cells in Graves' hyperthyroidism and ophthalmopathy. It was RNA transcripts that yielded the amplified TCR beta CDR3 regions. TCR CDR3 underwent first-round RT-PCR with the HTBI primer set. MiXCR, applied by TCRdb to the multiplex PCR reads, yields one record per CDR3 protein. The sample consists of 550,000 to 800,000 distinct CDR3 sequences, 15% to 20% of them appearing once. The sequenced sample was blood. The receptors derive from a man between 45 and 60 years old with Graves' hyperthyroidism.

This clonotype was recorded at least ten times. The chain uses TRBV7-8 and TRBJ1-6; TRBD1 agrees at 7 bases. V lost 5 bases to trimming and J lost 6 bases; unmatched junction nucleotides: 7. Germline assignment: CDR1 SGHVS and CDR2 FQNEAQ. This CDR3 is built from 15 residues. The DNA of the CDR3 is TGTGCCAGCAGCGGCAGGACAGGACTTAATTCACCCCTCCACTTT. Translation: CASSGRTGLNSPLHF.

The sample holds a few counts of this clonotype. V usage is TRBV5-1 and J usage is TRBJ2-2; D gene unclear. The CDR3 sequence is 15 residues long. V dropped 5 bases and J dropped 2 bases, with 13 bases sitting between them. The germline V gene encodes CDR1 SGHRS and CDR2 YFSETQ. CDR3 sequence: CASSPDGINTGELFF. CDR3 sequence (DNA): TGCGCCAGCAGTCCTGACGGAATTAACACCGGGGAGCTGTTTTTT. The entire variable domain, with the rest obtained from reference TRBV5-1 and TRBJ2-2, is as follows: KAGVTQTPRYLIKTRGQQVTLSCSPISGHRSVSWYQQTPGQGLQFLFEYFSETQRNKGNFPGRFSGRQFSNSRSEMNVSTLELGDSALYLCASSPDGINTGELFFGEGSRLTVL.

CDR3 protein: CASSFEGSNTGELFF. The CDR3 bases are TGTGCCAGCAGCTTCGAGGGGTCCAACACCGGGGAGCTGTTTTTT. This sequence joins TRBV11-2 and TRBJ2-2; D may be TRBD1 or TRBD2 (5 bases each). The germline gives CDR1 SGHAT, CDR2 FQNNGV. V shed 3 bases and J shed 2 bases, with 10 bases lying between them. This CDR3 region has 15 residues.

In its sample, this clonotype was seen a few times. V gene TRBV18 combines with J gene TRBJ1-1, with D unclear. Germline values: CDR1 KGHSH, CDR2 LQKENI. The ends were cut back, 3 bases at V and 3 bases at J, with 14 bases in the middle. The CDR3 is 15 residues long. CDR3 sequence reads: CASSPLDGGHTEAFF. The CDR3, as DNA: TGTGCCAGCTCACCTCTGGACGGCGGCCACACTGAAGCTTTCTTT.

With regard to this clonotype: With a much larger clone just one base away, this may be a read error. This is likely a read error, given that the CDR3 carries no conserved phenylalanine or tryptophan at its end. The CDR3 coding sequence is TGTGCCAGCAGCTTAGCACTAGCGGGAGAAGGGGAGACCCAGTACCTC. Its translation: CASSLALAGEGETQYL. The genes are TRBV7-8 and TRBJ2-5, with TRBD2 identical over 11 bases. J gave up 5 bases and V 0 bases, and 5 bases lay outside the gene matches. CDR1 is SGHVS and CDR2 is FQNEAQ in the germline V gene. The CDR3 sequence is 16 residues long.

Of note for this clonotype: A much larger clone differs by one base, so this may be a read error. The CDR3 nucleotides read TGTGCCAGCTTCTATAAGGGGCTGACAGAGCCCGGGAGCAATCAGCCCCAGCATTTT. Encoded protein: CASFYKGLTEPGSNQPQHF. The chain has TRBV27 and TRBJ1-5; a weak D match, TRBD1 (5 bases). CDR1 is MNHEY and CDR2 is SMNVEV in the germline V gene (reference sequence). Trimming left V 8 bases short and J 1 base short, with 27 bases between. The CDR3 totals 19 residues.

Many counts were recorded for this clonotype. This chain connects TRBV28 to TRBJ1-1; D uncertain. The CDR3 covers 14 residues. Trimming stripped 1 base from V and 3 bases from J, with 9 bases between. Germline V gene data show CDR1 as MDHEN and CDR2 as SYDVKM. CDR3 sequence: CASSLSESYTEAFF. Here the CDR3 DNA reads TGTGCCAGCAGTTTATCCGAGTCGTACACTGAAGCTTTCTTT.

For this clonotype: A much larger clone is a single base away; this may be a read error. The chain carries TRBV10-3 and TRBJ2-7; TRBD1 is a possible D gene (5 bases). This CDR3 is built from 12 residues. Per germline, CDR1 ENHRY and CDR2 SYGVKD. DNA of the CDR3: TGTGCCATCGCGGACACACAGTACGAGCGGTACTTC. Translation: CAIADTQYERYF.

The CDR3, as DNA: TGTGCCACCAGGTGGGGGACCGGGGAGCTGTTTTTT. Its translation is CATRWGTGELFF. The chain joins TRBV19 to TRBJ2-2; perhaps D is TRBD1 or TRBD2 (5 bases each). Trimming removed 10 bases at V and 5 bases at J, with 11 bases between. Germline V CDR1 and CDR2: LNHDA, SQIVND (reference sequence). CDR3 length: 12 amino acids.

The sample holds many counts of this clonotype. The genes are TRBV11-2 and TRBJ2-7; D is perhaps TRBD1 (6 bases). Germline values: CDR1 SGHAT, CDR2 FQNNGV. The CDR3 is 18 residues long. The V end lost 4 bases, the J end lost 2 bases, and 24 bases lay between the germline ends. In DNA, the CDR3 is TGTGCCAGCAGCTCATGGGGCAGGGGCTCGACCCATGCCTACGAGCAGTACTTC. As protein: CASSSWGRGSTHAYEQYF.